This T cell receptor (beta chain) appears in the sequencing data of a study of radiotherapy plus CTLA-4 blockade in lung cancer. Looking at the study overall: The study recorded objective responses in around 18% of patients and disease control in under 35%.

The CDR3 is made up of 15 amino acids. Germline trimming cut 5 bases from V and 4 bases from J; bases unmatched to any gene: 8. Germline assignment: CDR1 MNHEY and CDR2 SMNVEV (reference sequence). Concerning this clone: Antigen unknown.

Study observations and caveats: Response was reportedly best predicted by early blood T cell clone dynamics, with interferon-beta. Peripheral blood showed expansion of tumor-derived TCR clones after radiotherapy and ipilimumab.

Patients in the study, people with chemo-refractory metastatic non-small-cell lung cancer, received focal radiation plus ipilimumab CTLA-4 blockade. The assay was immunoSEQ multiplex PCR, and TCRdb's table has in-frame clones only and misses some. The profile shows more than 90,000 clones, over 65% of them singletons. The sample here was peripheral blood, taken from a patient treated with radiotherapy plus ipilimumab. This TCR was sampled from a human donor with non-small cell lung cancer that progressed on radiotherapy plus ipilimumab. Some clones in this sample may be carry-over from other donors' samples. The chain recombines TRBV27 with TRBJ2-1; 7 bases fit TRBD1. CDR3 sequence reads: CASSPKGASYNEQFF. CDR3 DNA sequence: TGTGCCAGCAGTCCGAAGGGGGCCTCATACAATGAGCAGTTCTTC.